The 25 T cell receptor beta chains listed next were all sequenced from one sample in a study of blood T cell repertoires in COVID-19. The method was immunoSEQ multiplex PCR; TCRdb's version includes in-frame clones alone and lacks a portion of them. Here the sample spans roughly 38,000 clones, around 85% being singletons. The sample comprised peripheral blood. Receptor source: a human donor in a cohort sampled during active COVID-19.

CDR3 loop: CASRGSETQYF. In DNA, the CDR3 is TGTGCCAGCCGGGGATCGGAGACCCAGTACTTC. The chain has TRBV2 and TRBJ2-5, with TRBD2 as a possible D gene (5 bases). The V end lost 8 bases, the J end lost 5 bases, and 9 bases lay between the germline ends. The germline CDR1 and CDR2 sequences are SNHLY and FYNNEI. This CDR3 is built from 11 residues.

This chain connects TRBV29-1 to TRBJ1-2; 8 bases map to TRBD1. This CDR3 comprises 14 residues. Germline V lookup: CDR1 SQVTM, CDR2 ANQGSEA. The junction had 10 bases not matched to a gene; V was cut back by 6 bases and J by 4 bases. CDR3 sequence: CSVGTPGGPYGYTF. DNA of the CDR3: TGCAGCGTCGGAACCCCAGGGGGCCCCTATGGCTACACCTTC.

The chain couples TRBV2 to TRBJ2-3, with 10 bases matching TRBD1. The CDR3 loop spans 17 amino acids. The germline gives CDR1 SNHLY, CDR2 FYNNEI. After removal of 4 bases from V and 3 bases from J, the junction contained 10 bases not matched to a gene. The CDR3 loop is CASSGQGARRRTDTQYF. The CDR3 coding sequence is TGTGCCAGCAGTGGACAGGGGGCGCGAAGGCGTACAGATACGCAGTATTTT.

V is TRBV6-5 and J is TRBJ2-7, with 8 bases that match TRBD2. Germline V gene data show CDR1 as MNHEY and CDR2 as SVGAGI. V lost 5 bases and J lost 7; bases outside the gene matches: 13. CDR3 length: 15 amino acids. The CDR3 DNA reads TGTGCCAGCAGTCCCAGCGGGGGCCCCGTACAAGAGCAGTACTTC. As protein: CASSPSGGPVQEQYF.

This clone was observed a few times. This chain uses TRBV6-5 with TRBJ2-6; no clear D. Germline V gene sequence: CDR1 MNHEY, CDR2 SVGAGI. This CDR3 region has 15 residues. Trimming stripped 6 bases from V and 1 base from J, with 10 bases between. CDR3 loop: CASRTEGSGANVLTF. The CDR3 region has the DNA TGTGCCAGCAGGACTGAAGGATCTGGGGCCAACGTCCTGACTTTC.

The V gene is TRBV29-1, the J gene TRBJ1-1, with D possibly TRBD1 on 6 matching bases. The CDR3 has 13 residues. The V and J ends lost 5 bases and 5 bases respectively, with 15 bases between them. Per germline, CDR1 SQVTM and CDR2 ANQGSEA. The CDR3 protein is CSVHRESKTEAFF. The CDR3 nucleotides read TGCAGCGTTCACAGGGAATCGAAGACTGAAGCTTTCTTT. The variable domain in full, with the rest retrieved from reference TRBV29-1 and TRBJ1-1, is SAVISQKPSRDICQRGTSLTIQCQVDSQVTMMFWYRQQPGQSLTLIATANQGSEATYESGFVIDKFPISRPNLTFSTLTVSNMSPEDSSIYLCSVHRESKTEAFFGQGTRLTVV.

In nucleotides, the CDR3 is TGTGCCAGCAGTTCCCGGGACAGTCAGCCCCAGCATTTT. Protein product: CASSSRDSQPQHF. This chain joins TRBV6-5 and TRBJ1-5; 7 bases line up with TRBD1. Trimming at V came to 4 bases and at J to 6 bases, leaving 3 bases not matched to a gene. Germline assignment: CDR1 MNHEY and CDR2 SVGAGI. The length of the CDR3 is 13 residues.

The gene calls are TRBV29-1 and TRBJ2-2; TRBD1 aligns across 8 bases. The CDR3 sequence is 14 residues long. Germline V CDR1 and CDR2: SQVTM, ANQGSEA. With 2 bases clipped from V and 4 bases from J, the junction kept 3 bases outside the gene matches. The CDR3 sequence: CSVEQGASTGELFF. The DNA for the CDR3 is TGCAGCGTTGAACAGGGGGCGTCCACCGGGGAGCTGTTTTTT.

The J gene is TRBJ2-7, the V gene TRBV6-5; 8 nucleotides align to TRBD2. The V and J ends lost 3 bases and 3 bases, in that order; junction bases with no gene match: 7. Germline CDR1 reads MNHEY; CDR2 reads SVGAGI. The CDR3 contains 15 residues. CDR3 bases: TGTGCCAGCAGTTATGGGGGCGGGGGGAACTACGAGCAGTACTTC. Its translation: CASSYGGGGNYEQYF.

The rearrangement joins TRBV4-3 to TRBJ1-2; D is undetermined. V lost 1 base to trimming and J lost 0 bases, with 9 bases between them. The germline V gene has CDR1 LGHNA and CDR2 YSLEER. This CDR3 is built from 15 residues. The CDR3 region is CASSQARQANYGYTF. The CDR3, as DNA: TGCGCCAGCAGCCAAGCCAGGCAAGCTAACTATGGCTACACCTTC.

The V and J genes are TRBV5-6 and TRBJ2-4, with 12 nucleotides matching TRBD2. Germline V gives CDR1 SGHDT, CDR2 YYEEEE. This CDR3 has 17 residues. Losses at the gene ends were 6 bases for V and 2 bases for J; bases not matched to a gene: 9. Here the CDR3 reads CASTRLAGAGTKNIQYF. The CDR3 bases are TGTGCCAGCACCAGACTAGCGGGGGCTGGGACCAAAAACATTCAGTACTTC. Full variable domain (remainder filled in from reference TRBV5-6 and TRBJ2-4): DAGVTQSPTHLIKTRGQQVTLRCSPKSGHDTVSWYQQALGQGPQFIFQYYEEEERQRGNFPDRFSGHQFPNYSSELNVNALLLGDSALYLCASTRLAGAGTKNIQYFGAGTRLSVL.

The gene calls are TRBV20-1 and TRBJ2-7, with D maybe TRBD1 (6 bases). Germline-derived CDR1 and CDR2 are DFQATT and SNEGSKA (reference sequence). V was cut by 3 bases and J by 0 bases, with 21 bases left in between. This CDR3 is built from 17 residues. DNA of the CDR3: TGCAGTGCTAGTCAGTTCGGCAGGGGTACAAGCTCCTACGAGCAGTACTTC. It is translated as CSASQFGRGTSSYEQYF.

The CDR3 DNA reads as TGTGCCAGTAGCGAAGGCCGGGGAACTGAAGCTTTCTTT. This sequence encodes CASSEGRGTEAFF. The V and J genes are TRBV19 and TRBJ1-1; D is uncertain. CDR3 length equals 13 residues. Looked up from germline, CDR1 is LNHDA and CDR2 is SQIVND (reference sequence). Trimming took 6 bases from V and 5 from J, leaving 13 bases between them.

V and J are TRBV7-6 and TRBJ1-3, with 9 bases fitting TRBD1. J lost 4 bases, V lost 2 bases, and 12 bases had no gene match. The germline V gene has CDR1 SGHVS and CDR2 FNYEAQ. The CDR3 sequence is 18 residues long. The CDR3, as DNA: TGTGCCAGCAGCTTATTATCGGACAGGGGATATCCGGGAAACACCATATATTTT. It translates to CASSLLSDRGYPGNTIYF.

J is TRBJ2-1 and V is TRBV4-2; TRBD2 matches at 11 bases. With V trimmed by 0 bases and J by 6 bases, 1 base remained unmatched. Per the germline V gene, CDR1 is LGHNA and CDR2 is YNFKEQ. The CDR3 contains 15 residues. CDR3 sequence reads: CASSQELAGVNEQFF. The CDR3 DNA follows: TGTGCCAGCAGCCAAGAACTAGCGGGGGTCAATGAGCAGTTCTTC.

This chain connects TRBV4-3 to TRBJ1-2, with TRBD1 matching over 8 bases. The V gene's germline CDR1 is LGHNA and CDR2 YSLEER. With V trimmed by 0 bases and J by 3 bases, 9 bases remained unmatched. The CDR3 contains 17 residues. The CDR3, as DNA: TGCGCCAGCAGCCAAGATCGCTCAGGACAGGGTCACTATGGCTACACCTTC. Protein: CASSQDRSGQGHYGYTF.

The rearrangement joins TRBV16 to TRBJ2-2; D may be TRBD1 (5 bases). The ends were cut back, 3 bases at V and 5 bases at J, with 7 bases in the middle. Germline CDR1 KGHSY, CDR2 FQNENV. CDR3 length: 13 amino acids. The DNA for the CDR3 is TGTGCCAGCAGCCATAGGGGAACCGGGGAGCTGTTTTTT. The encoded protein is CASSHRGTGELFF.

The J gene is TRBJ2-7, the V gene TRBV19; the D gene is possibly TRBD1 (6 bases). V lost 6 bases and J lost 0, with 15 bases in between. Germline CDR1 LNHDA, CDR2 SQIVND (reference sequence). This CDR3 spans 15 amino acids. The CDR3 DNA reads TGTGCCAGTAGAGTACAATTACAGGGCTCCTACGAGCAGTACTTC. Translating it yields CASRVQLQGSYEQYF.

The chain couples TRBV7-9 to TRBJ2-4; 11 bases are a match to TRBD2. Germline CDR1 and CDR2: SEHNR and FQNEAQ (reference sequence). The CDR3 is 15 amino acids. V lost 6 bases, J lost 7 bases, and 8 bases stayed unmatched. CDR3 sequence: CASSPGLAGGNIQYF. The CDR3 DNA is TGTGCCAGCAGTCCCGGACTAGCGGGTGGGAACATTCAGTACTTC.

CDR3 sequence reads: CASSGVTGNTEAFF. CDR3 nucleotides: TGTGCCAGCAGTGGCGTGACAGGGAACACTGAAGCTTTCTTT. The chain employs TRBV25-1 and TRBJ1-1; D is possibly TRBD1 (6 bases). Germline CDR1 reads MGHDK; CDR2 reads SYGVNS. CDR3 size: 14 residues. V lost 4 bases, J lost 1 base, and 10 bases lay in between.

The rearrangement joins TRBV5-1 to TRBJ2-3, with D unresolved. The germline CDR1 and CDR2 sequences are SGHRS and YFSETQ. The CDR3 has 14 amino acids. The germline V and J ends were trimmed by 7 bases and 0 bases, with 12 bases remaining between them. Here the CDR3 DNA reads TGCGCCAGCTCGAGAGGATCTAGCACAGATACGCAGTATTTT. Its translation: CASSRGSSTDTQYF.

The CDR3 coding sequence is TGTGCCAGCAGTTACTCGGCTAGCGGGGGGGCGAGCACAGATACGCAGTATTTT. This translates into CASSYSASGGASTDTQYF. The chain combines TRBV6-2 or TRBV6-3 with TRBJ2-3, with 12 nucleotides matching TRBD2. The CDR3 runs to 18 residues. Germline-derived CDR1 and CDR2 are MNHEY and SVGEGT. J was trimmed by 0 bases and V by 0 bases; bases with no gene match: 4.

The chain carries TRBV30 and TRBJ1-2; possible D gene TRBD1, 6 bases. The CDR3 extends over 12 amino acids. The germline gives CDR1 GTSNPN, CDR2 SVGIG (reference sequence). V was shortened by 2 bases and J by 2 bases, with 6 bases between the two germline ends. DNA of the CDR3: TGTGCCTGGAGTACAGGGAACTATGGCTACACCTTC. Translation: CAWSTGNYGYTF.

For this clone: This sample also contains other DNA sequences that code for the same CDR3. The CDR3 loop is CASSIRGEQFF. CDR3 nucleotide sequence: TGTGCCAGTAGTATTCGGGGTGAGCAGTTCTTC. The chain carries TRBV19 and TRBJ2-1, with D possibly matching TRBD2 (5 bases). Germline V gene sequence: CDR1 LNHDA, CDR2 SQIVND (reference sequence). The CDR3 consists of 11 residues. The ends were cut back, 3 bases at V and 9 bases at J, with 6 bases in the middle.

This clone was picked up one time. The chain carries TRBV4-1 and TRBJ2-1; 7 bases match TRBD2. CDR3 length equals 15 residues. Trimming at V came to 0 bases and at J to 5 bases, leaving 4 bases not matched to a gene. The germline V gene encodes CDR1 MGHRA and CDR2 YSYEKL. In DNA, the CDR3 is TGCGCCAGCAGCCAAGACCCGGCGGGGGACAATGAGCAGTTCTTC. The encoded protein is CASSQDPAGDNEQFF.